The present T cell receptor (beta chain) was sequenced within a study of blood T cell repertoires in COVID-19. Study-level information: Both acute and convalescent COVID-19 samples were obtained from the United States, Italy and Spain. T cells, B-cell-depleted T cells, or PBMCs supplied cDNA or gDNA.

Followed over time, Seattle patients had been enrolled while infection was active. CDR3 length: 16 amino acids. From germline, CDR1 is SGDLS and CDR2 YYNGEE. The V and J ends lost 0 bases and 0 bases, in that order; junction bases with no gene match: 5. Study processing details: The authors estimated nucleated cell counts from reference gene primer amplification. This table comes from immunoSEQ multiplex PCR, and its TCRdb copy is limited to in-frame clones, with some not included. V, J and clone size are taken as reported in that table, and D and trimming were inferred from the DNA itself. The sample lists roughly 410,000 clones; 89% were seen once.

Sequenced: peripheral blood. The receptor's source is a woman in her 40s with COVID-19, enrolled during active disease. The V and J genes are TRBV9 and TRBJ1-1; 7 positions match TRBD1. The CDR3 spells CASSVGPTGLNTEAFF. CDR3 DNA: TGTGCCAGCAGCGTAGGACCGACAGGGCTGAACACTGAAGCTTTCTTT.